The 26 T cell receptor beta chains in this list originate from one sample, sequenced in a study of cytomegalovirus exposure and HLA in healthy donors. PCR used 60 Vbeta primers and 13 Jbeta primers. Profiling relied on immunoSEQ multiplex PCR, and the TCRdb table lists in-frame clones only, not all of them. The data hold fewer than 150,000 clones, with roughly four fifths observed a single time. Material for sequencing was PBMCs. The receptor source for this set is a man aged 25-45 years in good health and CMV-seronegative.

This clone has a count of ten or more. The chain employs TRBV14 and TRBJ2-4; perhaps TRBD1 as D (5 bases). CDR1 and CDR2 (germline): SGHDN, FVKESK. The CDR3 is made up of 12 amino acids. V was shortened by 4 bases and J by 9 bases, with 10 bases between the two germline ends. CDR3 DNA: TGTGCCAGCAGCCCAAAAGGGGCCATTCAGTACTTC. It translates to CASSPKGAIQYF.

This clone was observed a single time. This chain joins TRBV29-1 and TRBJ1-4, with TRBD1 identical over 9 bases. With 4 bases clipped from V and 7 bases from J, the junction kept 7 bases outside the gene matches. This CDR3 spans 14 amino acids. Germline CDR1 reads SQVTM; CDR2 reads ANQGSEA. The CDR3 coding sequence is TGCAGCGTTGGGACAGGGGAAATCGGTGAAAAACTGTTTTTT. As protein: CSVGTGEIGEKLFF.

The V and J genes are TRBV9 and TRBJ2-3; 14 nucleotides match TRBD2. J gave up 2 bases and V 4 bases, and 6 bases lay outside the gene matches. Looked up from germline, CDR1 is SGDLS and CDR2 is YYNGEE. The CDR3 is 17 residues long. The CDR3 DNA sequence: TGTGCCAGCAGCCCTGGACTAGCGGGGGGCCTCACAGATACGCAGTATTTT. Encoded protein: CASSPGLAGGLTDTQYF.

The CDR3 bases are TGCGCCAGCAGCCCTACAGGGTACTACGAGCAGTACTTC. This encodes CASSPTGYYEQYF. V and J are TRBV5-1 and TRBJ2-7; tentative D call: TRBD1 (6 bases). V shed 4 bases and J shed 3 bases, with 11 bases lying between them. There are 13 residues in the CDR3. Germline V lookup: CDR1 SGHRS, CDR2 YFSETQ.

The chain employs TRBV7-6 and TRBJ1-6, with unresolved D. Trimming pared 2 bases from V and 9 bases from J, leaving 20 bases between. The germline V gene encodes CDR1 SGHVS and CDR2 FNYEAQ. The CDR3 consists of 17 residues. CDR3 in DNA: TGTGCCAGCAGCTTAAGTGTGGACGGGGTGGGCGGTTCACCCCTCCACTTT. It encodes CASSLSVDGVGGSPLHF.

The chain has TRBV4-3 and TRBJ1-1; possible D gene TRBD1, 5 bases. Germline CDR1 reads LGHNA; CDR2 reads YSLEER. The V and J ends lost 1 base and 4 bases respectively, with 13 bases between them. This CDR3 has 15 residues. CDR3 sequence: CASSQAYSGSTEAFF. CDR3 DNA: TGCGCCAGCAGCCAAGCTTACTCAGGGTCCACTGAAGCTTTCTTT.

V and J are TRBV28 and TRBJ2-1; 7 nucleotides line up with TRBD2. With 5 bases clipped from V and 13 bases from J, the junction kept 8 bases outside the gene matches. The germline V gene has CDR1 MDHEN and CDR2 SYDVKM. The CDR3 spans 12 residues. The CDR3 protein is CASSPSAGYQFF. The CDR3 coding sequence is TGTGCCAGCAGTCCCTCAGCGGGGTATCAGTTCTTC.

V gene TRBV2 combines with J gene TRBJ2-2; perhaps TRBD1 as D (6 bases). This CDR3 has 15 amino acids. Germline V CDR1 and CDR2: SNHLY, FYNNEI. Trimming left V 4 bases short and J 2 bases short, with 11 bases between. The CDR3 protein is CASSGGQSNTGELFF. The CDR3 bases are TGTGCCAGCAGTGGAGGACAGAGCAACACCGGGGAGCTGTTTTTT.

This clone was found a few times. CDR3 in DNA: TGTGCCAGCAGCTTAACGGGACAGGGCGAGCAGTACTTC. Its protein product is CASSLTGQGEQYF. The chain combines TRBV7-3 with TRBJ2-7; 9 positions match TRBD1. This CDR3 is built from 13 residues. The J segment lost 6 bases and the V segment lost 0 bases, leaving 0 bases of the junction unmatched. Germline assignment: CDR1 SGHTA and CDR2 FQGTGA.

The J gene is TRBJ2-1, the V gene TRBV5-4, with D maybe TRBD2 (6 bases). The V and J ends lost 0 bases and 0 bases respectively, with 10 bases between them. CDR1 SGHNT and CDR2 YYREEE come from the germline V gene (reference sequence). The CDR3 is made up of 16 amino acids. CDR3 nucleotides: TGTGCCAGCAGCTTGGGCTTAGCGGCCTCCTACAATGAGCAGTTCTTC. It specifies CASSLGLAASYNEQFF.

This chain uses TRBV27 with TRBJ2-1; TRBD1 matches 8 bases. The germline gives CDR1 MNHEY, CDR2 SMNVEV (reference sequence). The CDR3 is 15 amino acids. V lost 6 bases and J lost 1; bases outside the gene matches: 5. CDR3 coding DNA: TGTGCCAGCAGGATTCGGACAGGGTCCTACAATGAGCAGTTCTTC. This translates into CASRIRTGSYNEQFF.

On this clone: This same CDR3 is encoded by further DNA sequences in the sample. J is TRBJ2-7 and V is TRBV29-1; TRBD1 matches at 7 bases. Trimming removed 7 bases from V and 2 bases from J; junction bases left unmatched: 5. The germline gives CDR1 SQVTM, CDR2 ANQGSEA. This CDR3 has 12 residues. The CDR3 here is CSATGQTYEQYF. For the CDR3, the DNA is TGCAGCGCCACGGGACAGACCTACGAGCAGTACTTC.

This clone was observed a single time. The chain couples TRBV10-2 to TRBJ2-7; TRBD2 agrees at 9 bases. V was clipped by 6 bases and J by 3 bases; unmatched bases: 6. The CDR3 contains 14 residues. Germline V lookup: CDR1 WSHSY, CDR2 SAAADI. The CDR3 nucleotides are TGCGCCAGCAGGTCTAGCGGGGAGGGCTACGAGCAGTACTTC. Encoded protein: CASRSSGEGYEQYF.

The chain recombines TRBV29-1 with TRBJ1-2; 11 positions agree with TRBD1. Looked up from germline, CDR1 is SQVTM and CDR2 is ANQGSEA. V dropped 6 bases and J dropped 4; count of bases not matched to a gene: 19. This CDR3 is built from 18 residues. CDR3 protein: CSVYSTGTGGYGTYGYTF. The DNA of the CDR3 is TGCAGCGTCTACTCAACCGGGACAGGGGGTTATGGGACCTATGGCTACACCTTC.

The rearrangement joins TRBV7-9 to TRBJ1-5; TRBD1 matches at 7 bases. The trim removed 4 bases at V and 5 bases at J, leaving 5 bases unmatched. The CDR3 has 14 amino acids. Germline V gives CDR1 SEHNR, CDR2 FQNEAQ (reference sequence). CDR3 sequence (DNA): TGTGCCAGCAGCTCGACAGGGTTTTATCAGCCCCAGCATTTT. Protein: CASSSTGFYQPQHF. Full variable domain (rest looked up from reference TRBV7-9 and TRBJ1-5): DTGVSQNPRHKITKRGQNVTFRCDPISEHNRLYWYRQTLGQGPEFLTYFQNEAQLEKSRLLSDRFSAERPKGSFSTLEIQRTEQGDSAMYLCASSSTGFYQPQHFGDGTRLSIL.

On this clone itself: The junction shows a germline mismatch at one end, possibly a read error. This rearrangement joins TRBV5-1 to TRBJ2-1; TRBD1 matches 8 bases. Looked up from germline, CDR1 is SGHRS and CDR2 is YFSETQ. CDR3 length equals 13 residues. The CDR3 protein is CASSPGQDNQQFF. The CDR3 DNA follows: TGCGCCAGCAGCCCGGGACAGGACAATCAGCAGTTCTTC.

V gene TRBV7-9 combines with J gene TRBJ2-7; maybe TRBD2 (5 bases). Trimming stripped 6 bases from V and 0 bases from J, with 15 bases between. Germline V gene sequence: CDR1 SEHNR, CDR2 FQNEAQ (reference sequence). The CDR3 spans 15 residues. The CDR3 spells CASRRRGQRSYEQYF. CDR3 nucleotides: TGTGCCAGCAGACGTCGAGGGCAACGCTCCTACGAGCAGTACTTC.

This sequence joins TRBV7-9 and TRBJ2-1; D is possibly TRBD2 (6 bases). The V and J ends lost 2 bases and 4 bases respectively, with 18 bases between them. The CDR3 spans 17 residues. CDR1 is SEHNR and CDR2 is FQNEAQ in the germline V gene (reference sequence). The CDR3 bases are TGTGCCAGCAGCTTACGTCGTGAGACTAGACGGTACAATGAGCAGTTCTTC. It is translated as CASSLRRETRRYNEQFF.

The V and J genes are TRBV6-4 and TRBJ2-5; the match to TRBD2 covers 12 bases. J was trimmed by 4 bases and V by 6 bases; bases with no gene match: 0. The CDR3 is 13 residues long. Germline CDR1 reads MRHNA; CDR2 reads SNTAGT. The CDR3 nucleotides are TGTGCCAGCAGGACTAGCGGGGGAGAGACCCAGTACTTC. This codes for CASRTSGGETQYF.

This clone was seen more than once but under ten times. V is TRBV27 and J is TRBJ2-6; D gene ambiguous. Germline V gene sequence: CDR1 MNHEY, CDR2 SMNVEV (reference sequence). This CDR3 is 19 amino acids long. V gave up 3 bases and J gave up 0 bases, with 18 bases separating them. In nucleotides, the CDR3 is TGTGCCAGCAGTTTTCGAGTCTCTCCATCAAGCTCTGGGGCCAACGTCCTGACTTTC. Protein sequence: CASSFRVSPSSSGANVLTF.

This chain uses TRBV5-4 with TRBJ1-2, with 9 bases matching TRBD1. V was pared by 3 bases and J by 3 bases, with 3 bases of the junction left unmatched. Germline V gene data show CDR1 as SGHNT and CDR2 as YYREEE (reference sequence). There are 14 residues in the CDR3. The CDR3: CASSSRTGDYGYTF. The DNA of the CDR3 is TGTGCCAGCAGCTCCCGGACAGGGGACTATGGCTACACCTTC.

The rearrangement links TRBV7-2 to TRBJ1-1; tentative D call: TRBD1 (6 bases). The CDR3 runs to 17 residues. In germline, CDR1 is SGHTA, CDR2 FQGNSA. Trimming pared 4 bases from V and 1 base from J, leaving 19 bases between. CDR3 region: CASSSPAGVRWNTEAFF. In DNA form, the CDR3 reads TGTGCCAGCAGCTCGCCAGCAGGGGTAAGGTGGAACACTGAAGCTTTCTTT.

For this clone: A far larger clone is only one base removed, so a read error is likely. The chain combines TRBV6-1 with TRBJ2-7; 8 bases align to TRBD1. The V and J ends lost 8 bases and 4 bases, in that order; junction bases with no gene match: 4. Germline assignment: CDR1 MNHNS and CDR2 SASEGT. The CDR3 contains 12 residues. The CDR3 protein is CASARGRYEQYF. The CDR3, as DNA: TGTGCCAGCGCCAGGGGGCGATACGAGCAGTACTTC.

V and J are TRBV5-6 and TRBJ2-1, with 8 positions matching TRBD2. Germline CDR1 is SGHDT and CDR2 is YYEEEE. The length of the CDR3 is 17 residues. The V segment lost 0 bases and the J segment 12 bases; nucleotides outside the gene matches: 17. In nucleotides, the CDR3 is TGTGCCAGCAGCTTGGCTCTCAGCGGGGGTTTACCCAGCGGGCAGTTCTTC. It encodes CASSLALSGGLPSGQFF.

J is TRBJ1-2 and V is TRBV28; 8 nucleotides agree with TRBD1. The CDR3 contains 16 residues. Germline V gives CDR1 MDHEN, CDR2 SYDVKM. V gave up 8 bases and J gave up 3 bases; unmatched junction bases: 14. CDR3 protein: CASHVPGQGPYYGYTF. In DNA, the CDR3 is TGTGCCAGCCACGTACCCGGACAGGGACCTTACTATGGCTACACCTTC.

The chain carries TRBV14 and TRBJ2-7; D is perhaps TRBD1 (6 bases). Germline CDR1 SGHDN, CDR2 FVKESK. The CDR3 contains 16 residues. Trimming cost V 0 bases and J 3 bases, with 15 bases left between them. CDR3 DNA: TGTGCCAGCAGCCAAGATTGGGCAGGGACAAACTACGAGCAGTACTTC. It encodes CASSQDWAGTNYEQYF.